The 32 T cell receptor beta chains reported below all come from one sample, sequenced in a study of blood T cells in healthy people across ages (dated by TCRdb to about 2015). Libraries were constructed by 5' RACE. Sequenced using an Illumina HiSeq 2500. A second PCR of roughly 7 to 12 cycles was run with a J-beta primer mix and a sample-barcoded 5' primer. TCRdb cleaned the public reads at Q25 with fastp, built clones with MiXCR and kept in-frame beta chains. When rows share a CDR3 protein, they turn into one entry using the most common DNA and genes. Counted in this sample were approximately 690,000 distinct CDR3 sequences; roughly 50% of them appeared once. Jointly, the top ten make up 35% to 40% of the sample. Input material: blood. These receptor sequences come from a man aged 60-69 years in good health.

The chain employs TRBV9 and TRBJ2-5; 12 bases align to TRBD2. The CDR3 consists of 16 residues. Germline V CDR1 and CDR2: SGDLS, YYNGEE. V lost 2 bases and J lost 4; bases outside the gene matches: 6. The CDR3 loop reads CASSVLAGGQGETQYF. DNA of the CDR3: TGTGCCAGCAGCGTGCTAGCGGGGGGGCAGGGAGAGACCCAGTACTTC.

This clonotype was observed a handful of times. CDR3 DNA: TGTGCCAGCAGCTCGACTAGCGGGGGGGACTACCAAGAGACCCAGTACTTC. Amino acid sequence: CASSSTSGGDYQETQYF. The V call is TRBV7-9, the J call TRBJ2-5, with 14 bases matching TRBD2. The CDR3 runs 17 residues. Trimming took 4 bases from V and 0 from J; bases not matched to a gene: 4. Germline CDR1 SEHNR, CDR2 FQNEAQ (reference sequence).

The DNA of the CDR3 is TGTGCCAGCAGTGACCTTGGGACAGGGGGAGAGACCCAGTACTTC. Protein: CASSDLGTGGETQYF. J is TRBJ2-4 and V is TRBV2, with TRBD1 matching over 11 bases. The better agreement between TRBJ2-5 and the DNA end casts doubt on the J call. Germline V CDR1 and CDR2: SNHLY, FYNNEI. The CDR3 loop spans 15 amino acids.

This clonotype appeared a few times. The chain is built from TRBV29-1 and TRBJ2-5, with D perhaps TRBD1 or TRBD2 (6 bases each). The end of the DNA fits TRBJ2-7 better, so the J call may be wrong. The germline V gene has CDR1 SQVTM and CDR2 ANQGSEA. The CDR3 sequence is 12 residues long. The CDR3 is CSVVTGGYEQYF. The CDR3 DNA reads TGCAGCGTTGTGACAGGAGGGTACGAGCAGTACTTC.

This clonotype has a handful of counts. The rearrangement uses TRBV24-1 and TRBJ2-5; the D call may be TRBD1 or TRBD2 (6 bases each). V lost 7 bases to trimming and J lost 5 bases, with 19 bases between them. The CDR3 loop spans 15 amino acids. Looked up from germline, CDR1 is KGHDR and CDR2 is SFDVKD. CDR3 protein: CATSQGGNDLETQYF. CDR3 DNA sequence: TGTGCCACCAGCCAAGGGGGGAATGATCTCGAGACCCAGTACTTC.

The rearrangement joins TRBV6-6 to TRBJ2-3; D perhaps matches TRBD1 (6 bases). The CDR3 extends over 13 amino acids. From germline, CDR1 is MNHNY and CDR2 SVGAGI (reference sequence). The CDR3: CAGAAPSTDTQYF. The DNA for the CDR3 is TGTGCGGGGGCTGCCCCTAGCACAGATACGCAGTATTTT.

This chain links TRBV6-4 with TRBJ1-1; no clear D gene. V gave up 8 bases and J gave up 2 bases, with 15 bases separating them. Germline CDR1 and CDR2: MRHNA and SNTAGT. The CDR3 contains 14 residues. For the CDR3, the DNA is TGTGCCAGCCGGCCCGACTCTGGAAACACTGAAGCTTTCTTT. Its translation: CASRPDSGNTEAFF.

In its sample, this clonotype was seen a few times. The chain employs TRBV5-1 and TRBJ2-5; 9 bases align to TRBD2. The germline gives CDR1 SGHRS, CDR2 YFSETQ. Losses at the gene ends were 0 bases for V and 4 bases for J; bases not matched to a gene: 7. The CDR3 loop spans 16 amino acids. CDR3: CASSLGALAGLETQYF. The CDR3 coding sequence is TGCGCCAGCAGCTTGGGGGCTCTAGCGGGGCTAGAGACCCAGTACTTC. Drawing the rest from reference TRBV5-1 and TRBJ2-5, the complete variable domain is KAGVTQTPRYLIKTRGQQVTLSCSPISGHRSVSWYQQTPGQGLQFLFEYFSETQRNKGNFPGRFSGRQFSNSRSEMNVSTLELGDSALYLCASSLGALAGLETQYFGPGTRLLVL.

A remark on this clonotype: An end of the junction does not agree with germline; a read error may underlie this. The rearrangement links TRBV3-1 to TRBJ2-1; the match to TRBD2 covers 7 bases. In germline, CDR1 is LGHDT, CDR2 YNNKEL (reference sequence). This CDR3 comprises 16 residues. The CDR3 sequence is CASSQEPSGAGDERFF. Here the CDR3 DNA reads TGTGCCAGCAGCCAAGAGCCCAGCGGGGCGGGGGATGAGCGGTTCTTC.

The chain recombines TRBV7-4 with TRBJ1-4, with TRBD1 identical over 8 bases. V was pared by 5 bases and J by 0 bases, with 2 bases of the junction left unmatched. The CDR3 totals 15 residues. CDR1 and CDR2 from the germline V gene are SGHVT and SQSDAQ. The CDR3 spells CASSNRGATNEKLFF. The CDR3 coding sequence is TGTGCCAGCAGCAACAGGGGGGCAACTAATGAAAAACTGTTTTTT.

The CDR3 bases are TGCGCCAGCAGCATGACAGGGGCGGGTGATGGCTACACCTTC. Residues: CASSMTGAGDGYTF. The rearrangement joins TRBV5-1 to TRBJ1-2; 8 nucleotides match TRBD1. Trimming at V came to 4 bases and at J to 6 bases, leaving 8 bases not matched to a gene. Germline CDR1 and CDR2: SGHRS and YFSETQ. This CDR3 has 14 amino acids.

The chain uses TRBV10-3 and TRBJ2-5; D might be TRBD2 (5 bases). The V gene lost 6 bases and the J gene lost 0 bases, with 8 bases spanning the gap. The germline V gene encodes CDR1 ENHRY and CDR2 SYGVKD. This CDR3 has 13 amino acids. The CDR3 DNA reads as TGTGCCATCAGCGGGGAACACCAAGAGACCCAGTACTTC. This sequence encodes CAISGEHQETQYF.

The genes are TRBV28 and TRBJ2-5; D is unresolved. TRBJ2-7 explains the end of the DNA better; the J call may be wrong. The CDR3 sequence is 11 residues long. Germline CDR1 is MDHEN and CDR2 is SYDVKM. The CDR3 region has the DNA TGTGCCAGCAGTTTGGGGAACGAGCAGTACTTC. Its protein product is CASSLGNEQYF.

For this clonotype: Being one base from a much bigger clone, this may be a read error. This chain joins TRBV6-1 and TRBJ2-1, with a weak D call TRBD1 (5 bases). Germline V gene sequence: CDR1 MNHNS, CDR2 SASEGT. The V gene lost 7 bases and the J gene lost 3 bases, with 16 bases spanning the gap. The CDR3 runs to 15 residues. The CDR3 coding sequence is TGTGCCAGCACCCAGGGTTTTCGCTGCTACAATGAGCAGTTCTTC. Translating it yields CASTQGFRCYNEQFF.

This clonotype was counted ten times or more. The chain uses TRBV4-1 and TRBJ1-1, with 8 bases matching TRBD1. Germline CDR1 is MGHRA and CDR2 is YSYEKL. Trimming took 1 base from V and 3 from J; bases not matched to a gene: 1. The CDR3 contains 14 residues. DNA of the CDR3: TGCGCCAGCAGCCAAGGGGACAGGCACACTGAAGCTTTCTTT. It codes for CASSQGDRHTEAFF.

This clonotype showed up just a few times. The V call is TRBV3-1, the J call TRBJ2-1, with D unclear. The CDR3 has 12 amino acids. Germline CDR1 LGHDT, CDR2 YNNKEL (reference sequence). Trimming stripped 0 bases from V and 7 bases from J, with 4 bases between. The CDR3 nucleotides read TGTGCCAGCAGCCAAGACTGGAATGAGCAGTTCTTC. This translates into CASSQDWNEQFF.

The rearrangement joins TRBV4-1 to TRBJ2-3; tentative D call: TRBD2 (6 bases). Germline CDR1 and CDR2: MGHRA and YSYEKL. V gave up 4 bases and J gave up 3 bases, with 20 bases separating them. This CDR3 comprises 17 residues. CDR3 nucleotides: TGCGCCAGCAGCCTAGGAGGTCCTAGCGCTACAACAGATACGCAGTATTTT. This translates into CASSLGGPSATTDTQYF.

Ten or more counts support this clonotype. The chain joins TRBV6-2 or TRBV6-3 to TRBJ2-1, with 9 bases lining up with TRBD2. V gave up 6 bases and J gave up 4 bases; unmatched junction bases: 10. Per germline, CDR1 MNHEY and CDR2 SVGEGT. The CDR3 contains 16 residues. DNA for the CDR3: TGTGCCAGCAGCCCCGTTTTTAGCGGGGGTTACAATGAGCAGTTCTTC. Protein sequence: CASSPVFSGGYNEQFF.

The chain couples TRBV4-1 to TRBJ2-5; 8 bases match TRBD1. The CDR3 sequence is 16 residues long. Germline CDR1 MGHRA, CDR2 YSYEKL. After removal of 2 bases from V and 2 bases from J, the junction contained 7 bases not matched to a gene. In nucleotides, the CDR3 is TGCGCCAGCAGCCAAACCGGACAGGGTAATCAAGAGACCCAGTACTTC. It is translated as CASSQTGQGNQETQYF.

The J gene is TRBJ2-1, the V gene TRBV10-1; TRBD2 aligns across 8 bases. Looked up from germline, CDR1 is WNHNN and CDR2 is SYGVQD (reference sequence). J was trimmed by 8 bases and V by 5 bases; bases with no gene match: 8. This CDR3 is built from 14 residues. CDR3 coding DNA: TGCGCCAGCAGTACGAGACTAGCGTGGGATGAGCAGTTCTTC. It specifies CASSTRLAWDEQFF.

This clonotype was seen once. Possible read error: a much larger clone is one base away. This chain joins TRBV6-2 or TRBV6-3 and TRBJ2-4; D not resolved. The J call may not be correct, given that the DNA end is closer to TRBJ2-7. In germline, CDR1 is MNHEY, CDR2 SVGEGT. The CDR3 covers 11 residues. The CDR3 spells CASTGSHEQYF. The CDR3 DNA follows: TGTGCCAGCACTGGGTCCCACGAGCAGTACTTC.

The V and J genes are TRBV18 and TRBJ1-4; perhaps TRBD1 as D (5 bases). Germline CDR1 is KGHSH and CDR2 is LQKENI. Trimming pared 3 bases from V and 0 bases from J, leaving 14 bases between. CDR3 size: 17 residues. CDR3 in amino acids: CASSPPGTASTNEKLFF. CDR3 sequence (DNA): TGTGCCAGCTCACCGCCCGGGACGGCGTCAACTAATGAAAAACTGTTTTTT. Together with reference TRBV18 and TRBJ1-4, the CDR3 gives the full variable domain: NAGVMQNPRHLVRRRGQEARLRCSPMKGHSHVYWYRQLPEEGLKFMVYLQKENIIDESGMPKERFSAEFPKEGPSILRIQQVVRGDSAAYFCASSPPGTASTNEKLFFGSGTQLSVL.

The V gene is TRBV7-2, the J gene TRBJ2-1, with 10 positions matching TRBD2. CDR1 is SGHTA, CDR2 FQGNSA, per germline. V lost 4 bases, J lost 2 bases, and 8 bases stayed unmatched. The CDR3 is 17 residues long. CDR3 DNA sequence: TGTGCCAGCAGCTCCACCGCACTAGCGGGGACCTACAATGAGCAGTTCTTC. As protein: CASSSTALAGTYNEQFF. The whole variable domain, remainder taken from reference TRBV7-2 and TRBJ2-1, is GAGVSQSPSNKVTEKGKDVELRCDPISGHTALYWYRQSLGQGLEFLIYFQGNSAPDKSGLPSDRFSAERTGGSVSTLTIQRTQQEDSAVYLCASSSTALAGTYNEQFFGPGTRLTVL.

As for this clonotype: Just one base apart from a much larger clone, this may be a read error. The chain recombines TRBV4-2 with TRBJ2-4; D might be TRBD1 or TRBD2, each matching 5 bases. The J call may be incorrect, as the DNA end agrees better with TRBJ2-7. Germline V gene data show CDR1 as LGHNA and CDR2 as YNFKEQ. The CDR3 loop spans 15 amino acids. This CDR3 reads CASSQGAEGSSEQYF. In DNA, the CDR3 is TGTGCCAGCAGCCAAGGGGCAGAGGGGTCCTCCGAGCAGTACTTC.

The rearrangement joins TRBV12-5 to TRBJ2-7; the match to TRBD2 covers 11 bases. The last part of the DNA fits TRBJ2-5 better; the J call may be wrong. The CDR3 is 17 residues long. In germline, CDR1 is LGHNT, CDR2 FRNRAP. As DNA, the CDR3 is TGTGCTAGTGGACCTCCCTTAGCGGGGGGGCCTGAAGAGACCCAGTACTTC. Its translation: CASGPPLAGGPEETQYF.

The chain joins TRBV6-1 to TRBJ1-5; D is possibly TRBD1 (6 bases). Trimming cost V 7 bases and J 5 bases, with 12 bases left between them. The CDR3 spans 13 residues. Looked up from germline, CDR1 is MNHNS and CDR2 is SASEGT. Here the CDR3 reads CASTIRGDQPQHF. CDR3 coding DNA: TGTGCCAGCACTATTAGGGGGGATCAGCCCCAGCATTTT.

This clonotype was counted a few times. This chain joins TRBV7-6 and TRBJ2-6; no clear D. V dropped 1 base and J dropped 4 bases, with 11 bases sitting between them. CDR1 and CDR2 from the germline V gene are SGHVS and FNYEAQ. The CDR3 contains 16 residues. The CDR3 sequence is CASSLVFQDGANVLTF. As DNA, the CDR3 is TGTGCCAGCAGCTTAGTCTTTCAGGACGGGGCCAACGTCCTGACTTTC.

The rearrangement links TRBV4-2 to TRBJ2-2; 11 nucleotides align to TRBD2. The CDR3 sequence is 18 residues long. After removal of 6 bases from V and 0 bases from J, the junction contained 9 bases not matched to a gene. Germline-derived CDR1 and CDR2 are LGHNA and YNFKEQ. CDR3 DNA sequence: TGTGCCAGCAGGCCGATAGCGGGGGGGTTCGCGAACACCGGGGAGCTGTTTTTT. Its protein product is CASRPIAGGFANTGELFF.

The V and J genes are TRBV29-1 and TRBJ1-1; no firm D call. V was clipped by 7 bases and J by 1 base, with 10 bases between them. This CDR3 contains 12 residues. Germline V gene sequence: CDR1 SQVTM, CDR2 ANQGSEA. The CDR3 spells CSDLHQNTEAFF. The DNA of the CDR3 is TGCAGCGACCTCCACCAGAACACTGAAGCTTTCTTT.

V and J are TRBV10-2 and TRBJ1-4; D unclear. The germline gives CDR1 WSHSY, CDR2 SAAADI. This CDR3 region has 13 residues. Trimming stripped 4 bases from V and 11 bases from J, with 14 bases between. CDR3: CASSVDRWDKLFF. The CDR3 DNA is TGCGCCAGCAGTGTGGACCGGTGGGATAAACTGTTTTTT.

The chain joins TRBV4-2 to TRBJ2-3; D is uncertain. This CDR3 contains 16 residues. Trimming took off 0 bases at V and 1 base at J, with 11 bases between the two ends. Per the germline V gene, CDR1 is LGHNA and CDR2 is YNFKEQ. In DNA form, the CDR3 reads TGTGCCAGCAGCCAAGATCAAGGGTCGGGCACAGATACGCAGTATTTT. Protein sequence: CASSQDQGSGTDTQYF.

The chain employs TRBV28 and TRBJ1-2; maybe TRBD1 (6 bases). V shed 5 bases and J shed 8 bases, with 24 bases lying between them. In germline, CDR1 is MDHEN, CDR2 SYDVKM. This CDR3 has 16 amino acids. The CDR3 reads CASSEQGSSRDGGYTF. For the CDR3, the DNA is TGTGCCAGCAGTGAGCAGGGGAGCTCCCGGGATGGCGGCTACACCTTC.